The 26 T cell receptor beta chains in this list originate from one sample, sequenced in a study of T cell responses to AZD1222 COVID-19 vaccine (dated by TCRdb to the early 2020s). The method was the immunoSEQ multiplex PCR assay. TCRdb retrieved this table from immuneACCESS and kept in-frame rearrangements only. Not all clones are present; in checked studies, unresolved V genes account for under half, and no reason is known for the remainder. The table for this sample lists 90,000 to 120,000 clones; over 90% of them were counted only once. Around 5% of the sample comes from the top ten. What the time point label conveys for this sample: baseline before first vaccination. The sequencing here drew on peripheral blood, taken on day 0 of AZD1222 vaccination. These receptors all come from an adult in good health.

This clone was recorded only once. The chain has TRBV12-3 or TRBV12-4 and TRBJ2-2, with 7 bases lining up with TRBD1. CDR3 size: 13 residues. The ends lost 9 bases at V and 5 bases at J; junction bases unmatched: 6. The CDR3 nucleotides read TGTGCCAGTCGACAGGGAAGGACCGGGGAGCTGTTTTTT. Translating it yields CASRQGRTGELFF.

The chain employs TRBV10-3 and TRBJ2-1; no firm D call. This CDR3 has 15 amino acids. Trimming took 0 bases from V and 3 from J, leaving 9 bases between them. In germline, CDR1 is ENHRY, CDR2 SYGVKD. The CDR3 sequence is CAISESMADYNEQFF. DNA of the CDR3: TGTGCCATCAGTGAGTCGATGGCAGACTACAATGAGCAGTTCTTC.

V is TRBV5-1 and J is TRBJ2-7; 12 bases are shared with TRBD2. V lost 3 bases and J lost 12; bases outside the gene matches: 7. Germline CDR1 and CDR2: SGHRS and YFSETQ. The CDR3 is 13 residues long. CDR3 sequence reads: CASSSETSGRSYF. The CDR3 nucleotides are TGCGCCAGCAGCTCGGAGACTAGCGGGAGATCGTACTTC.

The CDR3 DNA is TGTGCCAGCAGTCAGACAGGGGGGTCTGGCTACACCTTC. Translation: CASSQTGGSGYTF. This chain links TRBV25-1 with TRBJ1-2; TRBD1 matches at 9 bases. This CDR3 is 13 amino acids long. The germline V gene encodes CDR1 MGHDK and CDR2 SYGVNS. Trimming cost V 5 bases and J 7 bases; bases outside gene matches: 5.

The table lists this clone with a count of one. The DNA for the CDR3 is TGTGCCAGCAGCCTTCAGACAACTAATGAAAAACTGTTTTTT. Translated: CASSLQTTNEKLFF. This chain joins TRBV28 and TRBJ1-4; D remains unclear. Per germline, CDR1 MDHEN and CDR2 SYDVKM. This CDR3 is 14 amino acids long. The V end lost 6 bases, the J end lost 0 bases, and 8 bases lay between the germline ends.

This chain links TRBV28 with TRBJ1-5; D perhaps matches TRBD1 (5 bases). The CDR3 loop spans 13 amino acids. The V end was cut by 9 bases, the J end by 5 bases, with 14 bases between. Germline CDR1 is MDHEN and CDR2 is SYDVKM. CDR3 in DNA: TGTGCCAGTCTGAGAGGGGCCGATCAGCCCCAGCATTTT. This translates into CASLRGADQPQHF.

This chain joins TRBV5-1 and TRBJ2-7; D remains unclear. The CDR3 contains 11 residues. In germline, CDR1 is SGHRS, CDR2 YFSETQ. V lost 4 bases and J 2 bases, leaving 4 bases between the germline ends. CDR3 coding DNA: TGCGCCAGCAGCACCACCTACGAGCAGTACTTC. Residues: CASSTTYEQYF.

The gene calls are TRBV7-6 and TRBJ2-5; D remains ambiguous. The CDR3 length is 12 residues. Trimming pared 2 bases from V and 2 bases from J, leaving 3 bases between. Germline-derived CDR1 and CDR2 are SGHVS and FNYEAQ. CDR3 region: CASSLYQETQYF. CDR3 nucleotides: TGTGCCAGCAGCTTATATCAAGAGACCCAGTACTTC.

The chain employs TRBV19 and TRBJ2-1, with a tentative D call TRBD2 (6 bases). The V gene lost 4 bases and the J gene lost 7 bases, with 29 bases spanning the gap. CDR3 length equals 19 residues. Germline V gives CDR1 LNHDA, CDR2 SQIVND (reference sequence). The CDR3 loop reads CASSTLAGSHLGEQNEQFF. CDR3 in DNA: TGTGCCAGTAGTACCCTCGCCGGGAGCCACCTCGGCGAACAGAATGAGCAGTTCTTC.

The chain employs TRBV27 and TRBJ2-2, with 9 nucleotides matching TRBD2. The CDR3 consists of 17 residues. V dropped 7 bases and J dropped 4; count of bases not matched to a gene: 13. The germline V gene has CDR1 MNHEY and CDR2 SMNVEV (reference sequence). CDR3 in amino acids: CASTLTSGPAGTGELFF. As DNA, the CDR3 is TGTGCCAGCACCCTGACTAGCGGCCCTGCGGGCACCGGGGAGCTGTTTTTT.

The CDR3: CASSLGFQVTGLVYGYTF. DNA for the CDR3: TGTGCCAGCAGCTTGGGCTTCCAGGTTACGGGACTCGTCTATGGCTACACCTTC. The rearrangement uses TRBV5-4 and TRBJ1-2, with D possibly being TRBD1 (5 bases). V dropped 0 bases and J dropped 4 bases, with 22 bases sitting between them. The CDR3 sequence is 18 residues long. The germline V gene has CDR1 SGHNT and CDR2 YYREEE (reference sequence).

This clone was observed a single time. Other DNA sequences of this sample code for an identical CDR3. This rearrangement joins TRBV19 to TRBJ1-5; 7 bases are a match to TRBD1. The germline V gene has CDR1 LNHDA and CDR2 SQIVND (reference sequence). CDR3 length: 15 amino acids. J lost 2 bases, V lost 1 base, and 2 bases had no gene match. The CDR3 nucleotides read TGTGCCAGTAGTATAGCCACAGGGGGCAATCAGCCCCAGCATTTT. Its protein is CASSIATGGNQPQHF.

The chain employs TRBV6-5 and TRBJ2-7; unclear D gene. Germline V CDR1 and CDR2: MNHEY, SVGAGI. The CDR3 runs to 11 residues. V was clipped by 7 bases and J by 4 bases, with 8 bases between them. The CDR3: CASTRFYEQYF. The CDR3 DNA sequence: TGTGCCAGCACGAGGTTTTACGAGCAGTACTTC.

About this clone: At one end, the junction sequence differs from germline, possibly due to a read error. The V call is TRBV15, the J call TRBJ1-2; D call uncertain. Germline values: CDR1 LNHNV, CDR2 YYDKDF (reference sequence). CDR3 length equals 11 residues. The CDR3 region is CATSRDGGPYF. In nucleotides, the CDR3 is TGTGCCACCAGCAGAGACGGAGGTCCTTACTTC.

The chain combines TRBV19 with TRBJ1-4; 7 nucleotides line up with TRBD1. The junction had 8 bases not matched to a gene; V was cut back by 5 bases and J by 5 bases. The germline V gene has CDR1 LNHDA and CDR2 SQIVND (reference sequence). The CDR3 sequence is 15 residues long. The CDR3 is CASSGGTDRNEKLFF. The CDR3 nucleotides are TGTGCCAGTAGTGGCGGGACAGATAGAAATGAAAAACTGTTTTTT.

This clone has just one count. The rearrangement links TRBV18 to TRBJ1-2; TRBD1 aligns across 9 bases. V was clipped by 2 bases and J by 5 bases; unmatched bases: 0. The CDR3 totals 13 residues. Germline CDR1 is KGHSH and CDR2 is LQKENI. In nucleotides, the CDR3 is TGTGCCAGCTCACCAGGGACAGGGTATGGCTACACCTTC. This gives the protein CASSPGTGYGYTF. The complete variable domain, with remaining parts taken from reference TRBV18 and TRBJ1-2, reads NAGVMQNPRHLVRRRGQEARLRCSPMKGHSHVYWYRQLPEEGLKFMVYLQKENIIDESGMPKERFSAEFPKEGPSILRIQQVVRGDSAAYFCASSPGTGYGYTFGSGTRLTVV.

The rearrangement joins TRBV9 to TRBJ2-5, with 7 bases matching TRBD1. Germline CDR1 and CDR2: SGDLS and YYNGEE. The CDR3 contains 15 residues. V shed 4 bases, J shed 5 bases, and the junction held 11 bases outside the gene matches. CDR3 sequence (DNA): TGTGCCAGCAGCACTACAGGGGCCCTGGGGGAGACCCAGTACTTC. Protein: CASSTTGALGETQYF.

The chain is built from TRBV11-2 and TRBJ2-1; TRBD1 aligns across 7 bases. Germline CDR1 SGHAT, CDR2 FQNNGV. The CDR3 has 13 residues. Trimming cost V 9 bases and J 6 bases; bases outside gene matches: 8. The CDR3 DNA sequence: TGTGCCAGTCGACAGGGCTTCGGCAATGAGCAGTTCTTC. Translation gives CASRQGFGNEQFF.

The chain couples TRBV11-2 to TRBJ1-2; 8 nucleotides match TRBD1. CDR3 length: 16 amino acids. CDR1 is SGHAT and CDR2 is FQNNGV in the germline V gene. V was clipped by 2 bases and J by 6 bases; unmatched bases: 11. The DNA for the CDR3 is TGTGCCAGCAGCTTAACTCCGACAGGGGCACCCAATGGCTACACCTTC. It codes for CASSLTPTGAPNGYTF.

The chain is built from TRBV5-1 and TRBJ2-7; possibly TRBD1 for D (5 bases). This CDR3 region has 13 residues. Germline-derived CDR1 and CDR2 are SGHRS and YFSETQ. V was clipped by 4 bases and J by 0 bases, with 8 bases between them. The CDR3 DNA reads as TGCGCCAGCAGCCCCAGGGACTCCTACGAGCAGTACTTC. Translated: CASSPRDSYEQYF. The full variable domain, completed using reference TRBV5-1 and TRBJ2-7, is KAGVTQTPRYLIKTRGQQVTLSCSPISGHRSVSWYQQTPGQGLQFLFEYFSETQRNKGNFPGRFSGRQFSNSRSEMNVSTLELGDSALYLCASSPRDSYEQYFGPGTRLTVT.

The rearrangement links TRBV7-9 to TRBJ1-5; no clear D. Germline V gives CDR1 SEHNR, CDR2 FQNEAQ (reference sequence). Trimming took off 3 bases at V and 2 bases at J, with 8 bases between the two ends. The CDR3 length is 14 residues. CDR3 sequence (DNA): TGTGCCAGCAGCTTCGGGGTCGGCAATCAGCCCCAGCATTTT. It is translated as CASSFGVGNQPQHF.

This clone was seen just once. The chain couples TRBV28 to TRBJ2-6, with D uncertain. Trimming shortened V by 6 bases and J by 0 bases, and 6 bases separated the two germline ends. Per the germline V gene, CDR1 is MDHEN and CDR2 is SYDVKM. The CDR3 covers 14 residues. The CDR3: CASRTASGANVLTF. The CDR3 nucleotides are TGTGCCAGCAGGACGGCCTCTGGGGCCAACGTCCTGACTTTC.

J is TRBJ2-1 and V is TRBV5-1, with D possibly TRBD2 on 6 matching bases. Trimming took 3 bases from V and 0 from J, leaving 16 bases between them. This CDR3 is built from 17 residues. Germline CDR1 SGHRS, CDR2 YFSETQ. The CDR3 region has the DNA TGCGCCAGCAGCTCCCACCTCAGGAGGGGCTCCTACAATGAGCAGTTCTTC. Translated: CASSSHLRRGSYNEQFF.

J is TRBJ2-2 and V is TRBV9; TRBD2 aligns across 7 bases. Germline trimming cut 3 bases from V and 7 bases from J; bases unmatched to any gene: 6. The CDR3 spans 14 residues. Germline V gene sequence: CDR1 SGDLS, CDR2 YYNGEE. The CDR3 DNA sequence: TGTGCCAGCAGCGGTAAGACTAGCATCGGGGAGCTGTTTTTT. Its translation is CASSGKTSIGELFF.

The V and J genes are TRBV7-9 and TRBJ2-2, with TRBD2 matching over 7 bases. Germline V gene lookup returns CDR1 SEHNR and CDR2 FQNEAQ (reference sequence). V was clipped by 3 bases and J by 2 bases; unmatched bases: 3. This CDR3 has 15 amino acids. DNA of the CDR3: TGTGCCAGCAGCTTCGGCGGGAGAAACACCGGGGAGCTGTTTTTT. Amino acids: CASSFGGRNTGELFF.

This clone was detected only once. V gene TRBV7-2 combines with J gene TRBJ2-3, with a weak D call TRBD2 (5 bases). Germline V gene lookup returns CDR1 SGHTA and CDR2 FQGNSA. The CDR3 loop spans 14 amino acids. Trimming cost V 0 bases and J 2 bases, with 6 bases left between them. The CDR3, as DNA: TGTGCCAGCAGCTTAGCGGAGGTCACAGATACGCAGTATTTT. It yields the protein CASSLAEVTDTQYF.